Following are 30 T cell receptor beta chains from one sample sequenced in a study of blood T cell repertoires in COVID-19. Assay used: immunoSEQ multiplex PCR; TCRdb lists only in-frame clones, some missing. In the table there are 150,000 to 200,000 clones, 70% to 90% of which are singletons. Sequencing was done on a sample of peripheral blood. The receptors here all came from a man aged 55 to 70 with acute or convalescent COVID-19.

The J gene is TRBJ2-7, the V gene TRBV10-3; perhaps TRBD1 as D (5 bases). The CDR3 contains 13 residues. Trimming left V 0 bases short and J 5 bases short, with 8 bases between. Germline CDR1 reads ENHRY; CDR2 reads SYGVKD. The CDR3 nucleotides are TGTGCCATCAGTGAGTCGATCAGGGACGAGCAGTACTTC. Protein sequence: CAISESIRDEQYF.

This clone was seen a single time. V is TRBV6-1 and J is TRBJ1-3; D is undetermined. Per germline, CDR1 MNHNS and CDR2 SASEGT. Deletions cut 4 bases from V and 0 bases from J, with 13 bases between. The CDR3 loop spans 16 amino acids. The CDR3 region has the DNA TGTGCCAGCAGTGCAGGAGGACTGAGCTCTGGAAACACCATATATTTT. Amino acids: CASSAGGLSSGNTIYF.

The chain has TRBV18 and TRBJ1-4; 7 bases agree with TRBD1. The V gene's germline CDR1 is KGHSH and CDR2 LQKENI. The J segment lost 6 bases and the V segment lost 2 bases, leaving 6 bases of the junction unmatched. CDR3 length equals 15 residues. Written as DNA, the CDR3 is TGTGCCAGCTCACCAGCGACAGGGCGTGATGAAAAACTGTTTTTT. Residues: CASSPATGRDEKLFF.

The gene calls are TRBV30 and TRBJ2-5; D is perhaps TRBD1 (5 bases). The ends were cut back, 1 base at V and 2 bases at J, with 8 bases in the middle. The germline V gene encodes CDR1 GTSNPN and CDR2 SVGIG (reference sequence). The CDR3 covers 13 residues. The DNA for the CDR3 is TGTGCCTGGAGTGAAGGACATCAAGAGACCCAGTACTTC. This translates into CAWSEGHQETQYF.

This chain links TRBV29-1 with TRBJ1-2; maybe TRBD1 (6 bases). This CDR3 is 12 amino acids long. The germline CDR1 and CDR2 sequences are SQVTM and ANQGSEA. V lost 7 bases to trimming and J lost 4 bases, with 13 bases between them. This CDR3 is CSAGGGAYGYTF. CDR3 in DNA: TGCAGCGCTGGCGGGGGCGCCTATGGCTACACCTTC. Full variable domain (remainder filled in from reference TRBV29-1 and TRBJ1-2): SAVISQKPSRDICQRGTSLTIQCQVDSQVTMMFWYRQQPGQSLTLIATANQGSEATYESGFVIDKFPISRPNLTFSTLTVSNMSPEDSSIYLCSAGGGAYGYTFGSGTRLTVV.

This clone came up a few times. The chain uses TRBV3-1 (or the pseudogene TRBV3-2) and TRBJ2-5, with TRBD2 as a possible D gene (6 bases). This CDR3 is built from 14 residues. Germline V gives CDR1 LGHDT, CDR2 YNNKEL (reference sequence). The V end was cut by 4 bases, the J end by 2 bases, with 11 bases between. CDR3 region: CASSRGGKQETQYF. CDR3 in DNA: TGTGCCAGCAGCCGGGGCGGGAAACAAGAGACCCAGTACTTC.

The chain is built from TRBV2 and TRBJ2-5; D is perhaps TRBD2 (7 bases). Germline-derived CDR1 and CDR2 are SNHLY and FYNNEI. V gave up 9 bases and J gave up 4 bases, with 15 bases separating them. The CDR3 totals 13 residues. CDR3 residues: CASGGGGPETQYF. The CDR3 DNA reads TGTGCCAGTGGGGGAGGGGGGCCAGAGACCCAGTACTTC.

CDR3 protein: CASSFQGAPEETQYF. The CDR3 DNA reads as TGCGCCAGCAGCTTCCAGGGGGCGCCTGAAGAGACCCAGTACTTC. The chain recombines TRBV5-1 with TRBJ2-5; 8 nucleotides match TRBD1. V trimming: 2 bases; J trimming: 3 bases; junction bases outside the gene matches: 6. Germline CDR1 is SGHRS and CDR2 is YFSETQ. The length of the CDR3 is 15 residues. The variable domain in full, completed from reference TRBV5-1 and TRBJ2-5, reads KAGVTQTPRYLIKTRGQQVTLSCSPISGHRSVSWYQQTPGQGLQFLFEYFSETQRNKGNFPGRFSGRQFSNSRSEMNVSTLELGDSALYLCASSFQGAPEETQYFGPGTRLLVL.

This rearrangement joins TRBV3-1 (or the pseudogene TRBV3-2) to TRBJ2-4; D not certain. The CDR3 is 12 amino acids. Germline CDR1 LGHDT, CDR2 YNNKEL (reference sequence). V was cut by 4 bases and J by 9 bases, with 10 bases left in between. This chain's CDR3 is CASSLLDSIQYF. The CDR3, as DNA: TGTGCCAGCAGCCTCCTAGATAGCATTCAGTACTTC.

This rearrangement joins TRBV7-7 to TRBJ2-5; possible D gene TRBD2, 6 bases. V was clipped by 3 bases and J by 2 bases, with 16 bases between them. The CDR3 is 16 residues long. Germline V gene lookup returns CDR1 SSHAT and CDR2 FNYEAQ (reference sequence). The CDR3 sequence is CASSLGEAGRQETQYF. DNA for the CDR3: TGTGCCAGCAGCTTGGGGGAGGCAGGTCGACAAGAGACCCAGTACTTC.

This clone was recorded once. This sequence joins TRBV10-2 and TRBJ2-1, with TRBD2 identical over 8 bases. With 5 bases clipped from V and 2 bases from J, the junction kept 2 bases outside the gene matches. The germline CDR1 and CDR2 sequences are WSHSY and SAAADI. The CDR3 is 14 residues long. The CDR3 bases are TGCGCCAGCAGTCCGACTAGCGCCTACAATGAGCAGTTCTTC. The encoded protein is CASSPTSAYNEQFF.

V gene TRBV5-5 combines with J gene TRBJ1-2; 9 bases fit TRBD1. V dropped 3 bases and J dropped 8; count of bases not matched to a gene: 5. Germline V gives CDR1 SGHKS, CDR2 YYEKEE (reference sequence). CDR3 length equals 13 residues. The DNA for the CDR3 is TGTGCCAGCAGCTCACAGGGGGCGCTAGGCTACACCTTC. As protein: CASSSQGALGYTF.

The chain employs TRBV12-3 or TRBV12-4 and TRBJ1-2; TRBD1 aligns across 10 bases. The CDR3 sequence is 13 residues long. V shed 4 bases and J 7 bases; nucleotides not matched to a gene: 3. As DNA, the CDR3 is TGTGCCAGCAGTTATCGGGACAGGGGTGGCTACACCTTC. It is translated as CASSYRDRGGYTF.

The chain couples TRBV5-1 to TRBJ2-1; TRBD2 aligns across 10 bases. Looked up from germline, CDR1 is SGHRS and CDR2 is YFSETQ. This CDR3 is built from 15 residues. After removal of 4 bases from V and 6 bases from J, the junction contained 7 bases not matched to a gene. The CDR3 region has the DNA TGCGCCAGCAGCCTCGGGGCTAGCGGGAGCAATGAGCAGTTCTTC. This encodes CASSLGASGSNEQFF.

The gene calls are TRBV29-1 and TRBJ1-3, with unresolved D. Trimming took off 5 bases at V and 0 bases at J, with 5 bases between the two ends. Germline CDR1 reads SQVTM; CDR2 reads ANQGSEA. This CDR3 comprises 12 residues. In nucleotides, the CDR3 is TGCAGCGTTTTCAGCTCTGGAAACACCATATATTTT. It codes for CSVFSSGNTIYF.

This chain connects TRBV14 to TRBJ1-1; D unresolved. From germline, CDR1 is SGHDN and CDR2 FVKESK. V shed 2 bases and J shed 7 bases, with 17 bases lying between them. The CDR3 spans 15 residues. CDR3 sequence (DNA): TGTGCCAGCAGCCAATCCTGGCTGGGCCCAGGTGAAGCTTTCTTT. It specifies CASSQSWLGPGEAFF.

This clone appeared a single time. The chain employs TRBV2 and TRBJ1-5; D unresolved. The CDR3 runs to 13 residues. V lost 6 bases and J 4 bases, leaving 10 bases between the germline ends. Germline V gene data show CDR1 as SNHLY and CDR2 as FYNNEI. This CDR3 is CASRRRVNQPQHF. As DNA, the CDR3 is TGTGCCAGCAGGAGGCGGGTGAATCAGCCCCAGCATTTT.

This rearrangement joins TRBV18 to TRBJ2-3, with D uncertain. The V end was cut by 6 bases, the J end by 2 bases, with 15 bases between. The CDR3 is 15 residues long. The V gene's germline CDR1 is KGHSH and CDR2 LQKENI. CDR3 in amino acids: CASSLSDGYTDTQYF. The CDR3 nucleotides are TGTGCCAGCTCCCTTTCAGACGGGTACACAGATACGCAGTATTTT.

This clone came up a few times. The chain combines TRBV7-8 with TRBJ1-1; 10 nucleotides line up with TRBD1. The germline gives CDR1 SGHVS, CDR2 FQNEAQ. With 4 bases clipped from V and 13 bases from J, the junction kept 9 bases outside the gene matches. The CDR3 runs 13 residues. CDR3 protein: CASSSRRDRGCFF. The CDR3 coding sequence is TGTGCCAGCAGCTCTCGGCGGGACAGGGGTTGTTTCTTT.

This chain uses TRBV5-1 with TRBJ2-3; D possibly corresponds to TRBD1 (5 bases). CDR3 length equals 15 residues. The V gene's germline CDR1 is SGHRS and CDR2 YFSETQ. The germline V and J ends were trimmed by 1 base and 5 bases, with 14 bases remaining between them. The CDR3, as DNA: TGCGCCAGCAGCTTGATACAGGCCCGCCGAGATACGCAGTATTTT. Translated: CASSLIQARRDTQYF.

The CDR3, as DNA: TGTGCCAGCAGCTTATCGCGGTACGAGCAGTACTTC. Its translation is CASSLSRYEQYF. The J gene is TRBJ2-7, the V gene TRBV7-9; no definite D call. This CDR3 is 12 amino acids long. CDR1 is SEHNR, CDR2 FQNEAQ, per germline (reference sequence). The V and J ends lost 2 bases and 4 bases respectively, with 6 bases between them.

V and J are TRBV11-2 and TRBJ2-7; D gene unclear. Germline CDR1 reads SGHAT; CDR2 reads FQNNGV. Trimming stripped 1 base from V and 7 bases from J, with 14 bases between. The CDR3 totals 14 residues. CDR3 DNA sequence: TGTGCCAGCAGCTTAGGGGTAGTCGGGTGGGAGCAGTACTTC. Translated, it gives CASSLGVVGWEQYF.

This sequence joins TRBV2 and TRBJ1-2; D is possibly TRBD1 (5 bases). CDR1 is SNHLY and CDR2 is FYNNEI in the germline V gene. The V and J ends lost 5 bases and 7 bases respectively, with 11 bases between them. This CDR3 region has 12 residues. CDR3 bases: TGTGCCAGCAGTCAGGGATCGGGTGGCTACACCTTC. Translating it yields CASSQGSGGYTF.

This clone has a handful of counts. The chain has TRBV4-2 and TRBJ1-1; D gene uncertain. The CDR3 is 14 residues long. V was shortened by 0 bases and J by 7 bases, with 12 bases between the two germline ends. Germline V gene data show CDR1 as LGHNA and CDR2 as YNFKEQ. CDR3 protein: CASSQDREGDEAFF. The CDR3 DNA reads TGTGCCAGCAGCCAAGATAGGGAGGGCGATGAAGCTTTCTTT.

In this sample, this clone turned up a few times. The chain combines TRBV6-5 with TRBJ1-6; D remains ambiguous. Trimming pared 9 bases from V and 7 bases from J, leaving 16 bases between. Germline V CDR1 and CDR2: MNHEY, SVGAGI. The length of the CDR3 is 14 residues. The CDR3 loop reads CASFARNQNSPLHF. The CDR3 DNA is TGTGCCAGTTTTGCGCGGAATCAGAATTCACCCCTCCACTTT.

This CDR3 reads CASSVTGVDYGYTF. The CDR3 region has the DNA TGTGCCAGCAGCGTAACAGGGGTCGACTATGGCTACACCTTC. This chain joins TRBV5-4 and TRBJ1-2; the match to TRBD1 covers 7 bases. J gave up 3 bases and V 4 bases, and 6 bases lay outside the gene matches. The CDR3 consists of 14 residues. CDR1 is SGHNT, CDR2 YYREEE, per germline (reference sequence). Supplemented by reference TRBV5-4 and TRBJ1-2, the full variable domain reads ETGVTQSPTHLIKTRGQQVTLRCSSQSGHNTVSWYQQALGQGPQFIFQYYREEENGRGNFPPRFSGLQFPNYSSELNVNALELDDSALYLCASSVTGVDYGYTFGSGTRLTVV.

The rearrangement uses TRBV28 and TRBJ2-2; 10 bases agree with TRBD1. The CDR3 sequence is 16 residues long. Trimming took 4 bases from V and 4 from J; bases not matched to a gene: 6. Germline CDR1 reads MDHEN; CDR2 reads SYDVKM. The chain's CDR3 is CASSSPGQGPTGELFF. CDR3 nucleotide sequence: TGTGCCAGCAGTTCCCCGGGACAGGGGCCCACCGGGGAGCTGTTTTTT.

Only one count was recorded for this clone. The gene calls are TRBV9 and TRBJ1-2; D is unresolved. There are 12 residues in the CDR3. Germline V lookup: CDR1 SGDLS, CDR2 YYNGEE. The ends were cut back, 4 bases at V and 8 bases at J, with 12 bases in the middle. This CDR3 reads CASSPPSLGYTF. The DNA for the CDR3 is TGTGCCAGCAGCCCTCCCAGTCTGGGCTACACCTTC.

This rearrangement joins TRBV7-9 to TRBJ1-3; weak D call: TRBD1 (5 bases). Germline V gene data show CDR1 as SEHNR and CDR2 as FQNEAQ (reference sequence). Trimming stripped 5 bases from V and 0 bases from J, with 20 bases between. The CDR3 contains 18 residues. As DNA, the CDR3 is TGTGCCAGCAGCCCCCGGGGGGTTGAAAGAACCTCTGGAAACACCATATATTTT. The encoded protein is CASSPRGVERTSGNTIYF.

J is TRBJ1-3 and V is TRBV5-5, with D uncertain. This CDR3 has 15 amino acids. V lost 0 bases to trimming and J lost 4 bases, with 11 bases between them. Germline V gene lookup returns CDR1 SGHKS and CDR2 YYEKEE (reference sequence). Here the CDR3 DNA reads TGTGCCAGCAGCTTGGAGGGAGGGAAAGGAAACACCATATATTTT. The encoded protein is CASSLEGGKGNTIYF.